This TCR beta chain was captured by sequencing in a study of beta chain features in type 1 diabetes. Study as a whole: Healthy donors and patients showed comparable age, gender and cell yields. The samples had about 100,000,000 sorted cells examined in all.

Only a few counts were recorded for this clone. The antigen is not known. This CDR3 contains 15 residues. The germline V gene has CDR1 KGHSH and CDR2 LQKENI. V lost 6 bases, J lost 8 bases, and 13 bases stayed unmatched. Study results and caveats: Among patients with Type 1 diabetes, TCRB CDR3s were moderately but significantly shorter in every one of the four CD4+ subsets. Type 1 diabetes patients had fewer VDJ junction insertions and more deletions.

TCRB transcripts that were expressed got sequenced, as all of the isolated RNA had been reverse transcribed. The assay was immunoSEQ multiplex PCR, and TCRdb's table has in-frame clones only and misses some. The profile shows some 330,000 clones, around 13% of them singletons. The source is a woman under 30 with type 1 diabetes. J is TRBJ2-1 and V is TRBV18, with 7 bases matching TRBD1. Material for sequencing was naive CD4+ T cells from blood. CDR3 DNA sequence: TGTGCCAGCTCCCCAGAGGGGGCAGGGATCCATGAGCAGTTCTTC. This codes for CASSPEGAGIHEQFF.